The clone carrying this TCR beta chain has just a few counts. A read error may be the cause here, since a much bigger clone is one base away. RNA transcripts yielded amplified TCR beta CDR3 regions. HTBI primers were the set used in a first-round RT-PCR of the TCR CDR3. TCRdb used MiXCR to reprocess the multiplex PCR reads, holding one entry per CDR3 protein. The data contain about half a million distinct CDR3 sequences, 20% to 25% of them singletons. This entry belongs to a study of T cells in Graves' hyperthyroidism and ophthalmopathy. This CDR3 contains 12 residues. CDR1 SGHDT and CDR2 YYEEEE come from the germline V gene. Trimming took 5 bases from V and 9 from J, leaving 14 bases between them.

This sequence was found in a man in his late teens or twenties with Graves' hyperthyroidism. This chain joins TRBV5-6 and TRBJ1-1; no firm D call. Source material: blood. CDR3 sequence (DNA): TGTGCCAGCAGGCATGGAGCACGTCAAGCTTTCTTT. This codes for CASRHGARQAFF. The variable domain in full, completed from reference TRBV5-6 and TRBJ1-1, reads DAGVTQSPTHLIKTRGQQVTLRCSPKSGHDTVSWYQQALGQGPQFIFQYYEEEERQRGNFPDRFSGHQFPNYSSELNVNALLLGDSALYLCASRHGARQAFFGQGTRLTVV.